A selection of T cell receptor beta chains follows, all from one sample in a study of beta chain features in type 1 diabetes. The data were produced by immunoSEQ multiplex PCR, yet TCRdb's version contains in-frame clones alone and is incomplete. The sample carries just over 600,000 clones, less than 20% recorded once. The sequencing sample was made of naive CD4+ T cells from blood. All receptors derive from a man aged 18 to 30 in good health. The CDR3 runs from the conserved cysteine through the conserved F or W. Each record gives: J gene, clone size, D gene, V gene, CDR3 length, CDR3 DNA, CDR3 protein. A D gene is named only where the DNA matches it firmly. Clone size is shown for a subset of rows, as once, few, many or a class of expanded clone.

>TRBJ2-5|few|-|TRBV6-6|12
TGTGCCAGCACAGGGGTTGCAGAGACCCAGTACTTC
CASTGVAETQYF
>TRBJ2-7|few|-|TRBV7-9|10
TGTGCCAGCAGCTTACTCGAGCAGTACTTC
CASSLLEQYF
>TRBJ1-2|few|-|TRBV6-1|14
TGTGCCAGCAGTGAAGACGGGACATCGCATGGCTACACCTTC
CASSEDGTSHGYTF
>TRBJ1-2|few|-|TRBV28|14
TGTGCCAGCTGGGCCGACGGGCCAGGGGATGGCTACACCTTC
CASWADGPGDGYTF
>TRBJ2-2|few|-|TRBV30|16
TGTGCCTGGTGTTGGGCGATTACGACTAGCACCGGGGAGCTGTTTTTT
CAWCWAITTSTGELFF
>TRBJ1-2|few|TRBD1|TRBV25-1|14
TGTGCCAGCGGGGGACAGGCCCCTAACTATGGCTACACCTTC
CASGGQAPNYGYTF
>TRBJ2-2|few|-|TRBV9|15
TGTGCCAGCAGCGTAGTAGCAGGGGTCGCCGGGGAGCTGTTTTTT
CASSVVAGVAGELFF
>TRBJ1-5|-|-|TRBV7-2|16
TGTGCCAGCAGCTTAATGACCACAGATAGCAATCAGCCCCAGCATTTT
CASSLMTTDSNQPQHF
>TRBJ1-4|few|TRBD1|TRBV27|15
TGTGCCAGCAGTTTATGGGACAGGGTCTATGAAAAACTGTTTTTT
CASSLWDRVYEKLFF
>TRBJ1-6|-|TRBD1|TRBV29-1|14
TGCAGCGTTGGAGAGGGGGCTTATAATTCACCCCTCCACTTT
CSVGEGAYNSPLHF
>TRBJ2-7|few|-|TRBV27|16
TGTGCCAGCAGTGGGACTCGGGACACCTCCCAGTACGAGCAGTACTTC
CASSGTRDTSQYEQYF
>TRBJ1-1|-|-|TRBV6-5|15
TGTGCCAGCAGTTACTCCAGGGAAATGAACACTGAAGCTTTCTTT
CASSYSREMNTEAFF
>TRBJ1-2|few|TRBD1|TRBV29-1|14
TGCAGCGCCGCAGACAGGGGGTTAGACTATGGCTACACCTTC
CSAADRGLDYGYTF
>TRBJ2-7|few|TRBD2|TRBV13|14
TGTGCCAGCAGCCGATTAGCGGGCTCCTTAGAGCAGTACTTC
CASSRLAGSLEQYF
>TRBJ2-3|few|TRBD1|TRBV28|16
TGTGCCAGCAGTTTATGGGGGACAGGGAACCCAGATACGCAGTATTTT
CASSLWGTGNPDTQYF
>TRBJ2-2|few|-|TRBV2|13
TGTGCCAGCACTAAAATTAGCACCGGGGAGCTGTTTTTT
CASTKISTGELFF
>TRBJ2-7|few|-|TRBV4-3|13
TGCGCCAGCAGCCAAGATCCAACCTACGAGCAGTACTTC
CASSQDPTYEQYF
>TRBJ2-3|few|-|TRBV7-3|14
TGTGCCAGCAGCCCCATCCGGGACACAGATACGCAGTATTTT
CASSPIRDTDTQYF
>TRBJ2-7|few|TRBD2|TRBV10-3|15
TGTGCCATCAGTGAGGCTCTAGCGGCCTCCTACGAGCAGTACTTC
CAISEALAASYEQYF
>TRBJ2-2|-|-|TRBV7-3|15
TGTGCCAGCAGCTTAAGTAGGGGTAACACCGGGGAGCTGTTTTTT
CASSLSRGNTGELFF
>TRBJ2-1|-|-|TRBV6-5|11
TGTGCCAGCAGTTACATGGGGCGGCAGTTCTTC
CASSYMGRQFF
>TRBJ1-1|-|-|TRBV6-6|10
TGTGCCACCACAGCCTCCGGTGCTTTCTTT
CATTASGAFF
>TRBJ2-7|few|-|TRBV28|12
TGTGCCAGCAGTTTATCGGACGGGGGGCAGTACTTC
CASSLSDGGQYF
>TRBJ2-2|few|-|TRBV7-9|14
TGTGCCAGCAGCTTGACAAGGGCCCCCGGGGAGCTGTTTTTT
CASSLTRAPGELFF
>TRBJ2-1|many|-|TRBV10-3|11
TGTGCCATCCGTTCTTACAATGAGCAGTTCTTC
CAIRSYNEQFF
>TRBJ2-5|-|TRBD2|TRBV15|14
TGTGCCACCGGGCCGAGCGGGGCCGGGGAGACCCAGTACTTC
CATGPSGAGETQYF
>TRBJ1-2|-|TRBD1|TRBV5-6|14
TGTGCCAGCAGCAGCCGGGACAGGGGCTATGGCTACACCTTC
CASSSRDRGYGYTF
>TRBJ2-7|few|TRBD1|TRBV28|14
TGTGCCAGCAGTCCTTCGGGACAGGGGAACGAGCAGTACTTC
CASSPSGQGNEQYF
>TRBJ1-1|-|-|TRBV6-5|14
TGTGCCAGCAGTTACTCTGGAAGGGGGGCTGAAGCTTTCTTT
CASSYSGRGAEAFF
>TRBJ2-1|few|-|TRBV6-5|16
TGTGCCAGCAGTTACTCAGCACTCCACCCGTACAATGAGCAGTTCTTC
CASSYSALHPYNEQFF
>TRBJ2-1|-|TRBD2|TRBV28|16
TGTGCCAGCAGTCCCCTTACTAGCGGGAGAAGGCATGAGCAGTTCTTC
CASSPLTSGRRHEQFF
>TRBJ2-5|few|TRBD1|TRBV28|15
TGTGCCAGCAGTTTACCCCGGACAGGGCAAGAGACCCAGTACTTC
CASSLPRTGQETQYF
>TRBJ2-1|-|-|TRBV20-1|11
TGCAGTGCCACGGGTTACAATGAGCAGTTCTTC
CSATGYNEQFF
>TRBJ1-2|few|-|TRBV28|13
TGTGCCAGCGAATTCCCAGGGGTGGGTGGCTACACCTTC
CASEFPGVGGYTF
>TRBJ2-2|few|TRBD2|TRBV15|17
TGTGCCACCAGCATAGCCCCGGGACTAGCGGGCACCGGGGAGCTGTTTTTT
CATSIAPGLAGTGELFF
>TRBJ2-1|few|TRBD1|TRBV19|13
TGTGCCATAAACGGACAGGAGTACAATGAGCAGTTCTTC
CAINGQEYNEQFF
>TRBJ2-1|few|-|TRBV9|15
TGTGCCAGCAGCGTAGCACCGGGACCCAACAATGAGCAGTTCTTC
CASSVAPGPNNEQFF
>TRBJ1-2|-|TRBD1|TRBV5-1|16
TGCGCCAGCAGTTACACTATCGACAGGGGCGCCTATGGCTACACCTTC
CASSYTIDRGAYGYTF